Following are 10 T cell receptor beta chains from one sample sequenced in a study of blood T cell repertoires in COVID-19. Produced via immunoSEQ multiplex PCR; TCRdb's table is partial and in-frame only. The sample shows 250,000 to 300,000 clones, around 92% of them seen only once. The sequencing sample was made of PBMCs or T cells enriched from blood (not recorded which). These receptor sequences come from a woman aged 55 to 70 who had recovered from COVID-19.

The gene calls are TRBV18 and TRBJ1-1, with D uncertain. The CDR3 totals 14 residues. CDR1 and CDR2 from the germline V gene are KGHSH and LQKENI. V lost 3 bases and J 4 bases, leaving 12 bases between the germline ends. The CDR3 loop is CASSPEFQSTEAFF. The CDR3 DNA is TGTGCCAGCTCACCGGAGTTCCAATCCACTGAAGCTTTCTTT.

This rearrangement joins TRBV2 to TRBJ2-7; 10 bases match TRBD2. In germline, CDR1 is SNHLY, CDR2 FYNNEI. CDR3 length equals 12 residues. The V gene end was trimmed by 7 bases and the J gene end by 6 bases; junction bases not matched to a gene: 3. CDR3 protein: CASNLAGGEQYF. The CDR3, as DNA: TGTGCCAGCAATTTAGCGGGAGGCGAGCAGTACTTC. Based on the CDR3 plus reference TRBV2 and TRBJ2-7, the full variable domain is EPEVTQTPSHQVTQMGQEVILRCVPISNHLYFYWYRQILGQKVEFLVSFYNNEISEKSEIFDDQFSVERPDGSNFTLKIRSTKLEDSAMYFCASNLAGGEQYFGPGTRLTVT.

CDR3 amino acids: CASSGGASGSQETQYF. Here the CDR3 DNA reads TGCGCCAGCAGCGGAGGAGCGAGCGGGAGCCAAGAGACCCAGTACTTC. V gene TRBV5-1 combines with J gene TRBJ2-5, with TRBD2 matching 8 bases. Trimming took 4 bases from V and 1 from J; bases not matched to a gene: 9. Germline V gene data show CDR1 as SGHRS and CDR2 as YFSETQ. The CDR3 has 16 residues.

The CDR3 is CASSQGRLAGGSETQYF. CDR3 nucleotide sequence: TGTGCCAGCAGCCAAGGACGACTAGCGGGGGGATCGGAGACCCAGTACTTC. V is TRBV3-1 (or the pseudogene TRBV3-2) and J is TRBJ2-5; 13 nucleotides align to TRBD2. Trimming removed 1 base from V and 5 bases from J; junction bases left unmatched: 7. Germline-derived CDR1 and CDR2 are LGHDT and YNNKEL (reference sequence). The CDR3 runs to 17 residues.

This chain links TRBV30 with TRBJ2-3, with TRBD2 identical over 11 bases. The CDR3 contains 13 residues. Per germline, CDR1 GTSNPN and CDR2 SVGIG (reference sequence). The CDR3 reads CASGGALTDTQYF. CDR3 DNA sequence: TGTGCTAGCGGGGGGGCCCTTACAGATACGCAGTATTTT. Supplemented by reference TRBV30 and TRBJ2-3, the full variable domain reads SQTIHQWPATLVQPVGSPLSLECTVEGTSNPNLYWYRQAAGRGLQLLFYSVGIGQISSEVPQNLSASRPQDRQFILSSKKLLLSDSGFYLCASGGALTDTQYFGPGTRLTVL.

The CDR3 DNA reads as TGTGCCAGCAGCTTAGACACAGGGGGCTCATTCGGGGGTGAAAAACTGTTTTTT. Protein product: CASSLDTGGSFGGEKLFF. J is TRBJ1-4 and V is TRBV7-9, with TRBD1 matching 9 bases. The ends lost 1 base at V and 7 bases at J; junction bases unmatched: 13. The CDR3 is made up of 18 amino acids. Germline values: CDR1 SEHNR, CDR2 FQNEAQ (reference sequence).

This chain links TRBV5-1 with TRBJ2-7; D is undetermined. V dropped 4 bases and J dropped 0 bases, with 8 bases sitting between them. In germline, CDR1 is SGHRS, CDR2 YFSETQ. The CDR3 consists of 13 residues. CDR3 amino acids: CASSPESSYEQYF. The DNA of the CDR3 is TGCGCCAGCAGCCCGGAGAGCTCCTACGAGCAGTACTTC. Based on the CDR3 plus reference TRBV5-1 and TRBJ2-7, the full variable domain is KAGVTQTPRYLIKTRGQQVTLSCSPISGHRSVSWYQQTPGQGLQFLFEYFSETQRNKGNFPGRFSGRQFSNSRSEMNVSTLELGDSALYLCASSPESSYEQYFGPGTRLTVT.

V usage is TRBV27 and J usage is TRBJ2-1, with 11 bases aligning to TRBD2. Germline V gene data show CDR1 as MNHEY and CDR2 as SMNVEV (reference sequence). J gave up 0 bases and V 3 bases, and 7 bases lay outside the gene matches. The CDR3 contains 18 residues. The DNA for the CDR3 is TGTGCCAGCAGTTTCAGACTAGCGGGGACTTTCTCCTACAATGAGCAGTTCTTC. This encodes CASSFRLAGTFSYNEQFF.

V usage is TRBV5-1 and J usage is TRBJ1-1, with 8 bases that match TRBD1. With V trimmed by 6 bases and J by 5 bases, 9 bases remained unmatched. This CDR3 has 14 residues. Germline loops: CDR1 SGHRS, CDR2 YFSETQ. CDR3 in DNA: TGCGCCAGCACCGTCGACAGGGGTGGGACTGAAGCTTTCTTT. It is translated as CASTVDRGGTEAFF.

In nucleotides, the CDR3 is TGTGCCAGCTCACCACCAATCGGAACAGGGGAGATAAATGAGCAGTTCTTC. This encodes CASSPPIGTGEINEQFF. V and J are TRBV18 and TRBJ2-1; the match to TRBD1 covers 7 bases. The V and J ends lost 0 bases and 7 bases, in that order; junction bases with no gene match: 12. From germline, CDR1 is KGHSH and CDR2 LQKENI. This CDR3 is 17 amino acids long.